Described below is a single TCR beta chain sequence and its context. The antigen is not known. The sample is drawn from a study of T cell repertoires in cytomegalovirus infection. Study information: Well-studied HLA-B-restricted CMV epitopes were used in the study alongside recently identified HLA-C-restricted ones. TCR beta signatures that were public indicated CMV infection and matching HLA type. Study-wide results and caveats: Dominating the ex vivo response were HLA-C-restricted CMV-specific TCR beta clonotypes. Individuals carrying CMV plus the relevant HLA were identified by cumulative frequency of public TCR beta families.

The V gene's germline CDR1 is MNHEY and CDR2 SMNVEV (reference sequence). Trimming left V 6 bases short and J 9 bases short, with 11 bases between. This CDR3 has 12 residues. TCRdb reanalysed the reads using MiXCR and keeps one entry per CDR3 protein. In the table there are 900,000 to 950,000 distinct CDR3 sequences, approximately 31% of which are singletons. The receptor was isolated from a human donor in good health (CMV status not recorded). Some clones in this sample may be carry-over from other donors' samples. The chain is built from TRBV27 and TRBJ2-2; D not certain. This specimen was cultured CD8+ T cells from PBMCs, taken from culture after CMV antigen stimulation. The CDR3 nucleotides are TGTGCCAGCAGCTCCGGCCCCCGGGAGCTGTTTTTT. Residues: CASSSGPRELFF.